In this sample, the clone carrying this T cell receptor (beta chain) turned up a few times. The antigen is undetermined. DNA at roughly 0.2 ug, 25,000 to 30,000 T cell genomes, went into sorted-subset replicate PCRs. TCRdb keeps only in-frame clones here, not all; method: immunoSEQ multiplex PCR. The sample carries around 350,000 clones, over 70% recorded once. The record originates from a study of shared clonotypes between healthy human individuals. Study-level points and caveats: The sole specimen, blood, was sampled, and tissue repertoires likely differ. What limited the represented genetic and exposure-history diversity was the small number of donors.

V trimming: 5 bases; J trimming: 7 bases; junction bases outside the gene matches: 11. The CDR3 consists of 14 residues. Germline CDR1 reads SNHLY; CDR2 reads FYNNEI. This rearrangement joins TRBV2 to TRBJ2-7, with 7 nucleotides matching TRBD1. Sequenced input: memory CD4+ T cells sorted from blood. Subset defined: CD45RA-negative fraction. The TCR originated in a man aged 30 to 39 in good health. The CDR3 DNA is TGTGCCAGCAGTTTTTATAGGGGGCCGGGGGAGCAGTACTTC. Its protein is CASSFYRGPGEQYF.